This T cell receptor beta chain was sequenced in a study of shared clonotypes between healthy human individuals. Naive CD8 populations comprised CD45RO-negative cells positively selected for CCR7, excluding terminally differentiated effector memory CD45RA+ cells. There are 13 residues in the CDR3. From germline, CDR1 is SEHNR and CDR2 FQNEAQ (reference sequence). With 5 bases removed from V and 1 base from J, the gap between germline ends came to 8 bases. Here immunoSEQ multiplex PCR was the method, and the copy in TCRdb shows in-frame clones only, minus some. The sample carries about 610,000 clones, approximately 96% recorded once.

This clonotype was sampled from a woman aged 25 to 39 in good health. The rearrangement links TRBV7-9 to TRBJ2-5; D not certain. The specimen was naive CD8+ T cells sorted from blood. CDR3 protein: CASSPQPQETQYF. The CDR3 coding sequence is TGTGCCAGCAGCCCCCAGCCCCAAGAGACCCAGTACTTC.